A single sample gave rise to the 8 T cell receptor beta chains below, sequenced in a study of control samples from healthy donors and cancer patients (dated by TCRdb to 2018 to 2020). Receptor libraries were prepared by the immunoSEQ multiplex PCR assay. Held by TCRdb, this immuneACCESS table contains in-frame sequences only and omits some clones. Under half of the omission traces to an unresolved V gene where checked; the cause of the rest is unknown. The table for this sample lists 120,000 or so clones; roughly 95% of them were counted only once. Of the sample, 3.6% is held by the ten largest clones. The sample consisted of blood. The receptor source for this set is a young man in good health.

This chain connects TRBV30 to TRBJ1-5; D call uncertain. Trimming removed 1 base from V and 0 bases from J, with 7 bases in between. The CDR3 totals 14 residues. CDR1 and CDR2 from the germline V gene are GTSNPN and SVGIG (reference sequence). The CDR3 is CAWSAGNSNQPQHF. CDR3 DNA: TGTGCCTGGAGTGCGGGAAATAGCAATCAGCCCCAGCATTTT.

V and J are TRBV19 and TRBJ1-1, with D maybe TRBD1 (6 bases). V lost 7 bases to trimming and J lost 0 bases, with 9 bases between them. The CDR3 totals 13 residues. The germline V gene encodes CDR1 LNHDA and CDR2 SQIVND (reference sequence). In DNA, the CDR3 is TGTGCCAGTAATAGGGGGTTGAACACTGAAGCTTTCTTT. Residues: CASNRGLNTEAFF. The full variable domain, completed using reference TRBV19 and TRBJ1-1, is DGGITQSPKYLFRKEGQNVTLSCEQNLNHDAMYWYRQDPGQGLRLIYYSQIVNDFQKGDIAEGYSVSREKKESFPLTVTSAQKNPTAFYLCASNRGLNTEAFFGQGTRLTVV.

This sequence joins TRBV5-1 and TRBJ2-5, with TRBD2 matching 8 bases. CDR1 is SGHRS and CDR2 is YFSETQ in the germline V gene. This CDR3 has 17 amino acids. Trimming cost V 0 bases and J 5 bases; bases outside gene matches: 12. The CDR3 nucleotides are TGCGCCAGCAGCTTGGCCGGGAGCGGGGGCCGCCAGGAGACCCAGTACTTC. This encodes CASSLAGSGGRQETQYF.

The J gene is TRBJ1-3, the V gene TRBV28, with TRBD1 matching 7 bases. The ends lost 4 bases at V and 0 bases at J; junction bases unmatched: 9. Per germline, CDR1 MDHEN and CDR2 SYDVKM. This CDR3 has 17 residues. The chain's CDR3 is CASSSDRSLGSGNTIYF. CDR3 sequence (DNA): TGTGCCAGCAGTTCGGACAGGTCCCTCGGCTCTGGAAACACCATATATTTT.

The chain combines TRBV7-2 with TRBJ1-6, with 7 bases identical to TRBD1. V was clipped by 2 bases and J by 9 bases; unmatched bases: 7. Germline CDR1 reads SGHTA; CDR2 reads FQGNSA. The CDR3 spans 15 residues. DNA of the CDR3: TGTGCCAGCAGCTTAAGCTCAGGGGGTTTTTCACCCCTCCACTTT. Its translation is CASSLSSGGFSPLHF.

CDR3 in DNA: TGTGCCAGCAGTTTAGGGGGGCCCTCCTACAATGAGCAGTTCTTC. Translated, it gives CASSLGGPSYNEQFF. The V gene is TRBV28, the J gene TRBJ2-1; D assignment may be TRBD1 or TRBD2 (6 bases each). V gave up 2 bases and J gave up 0 bases, with 8 bases separating them. Germline assignment: CDR1 MDHEN and CDR2 SYDVKM. The CDR3 runs to 15 residues.

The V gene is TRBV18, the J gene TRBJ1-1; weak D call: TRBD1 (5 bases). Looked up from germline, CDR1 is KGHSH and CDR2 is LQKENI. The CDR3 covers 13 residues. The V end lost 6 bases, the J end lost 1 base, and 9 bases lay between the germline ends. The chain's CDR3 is CASSSQENTEAFF. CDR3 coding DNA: TGTGCCAGCTCCTCACAGGAGAACACTGAAGCTTTCTTT.

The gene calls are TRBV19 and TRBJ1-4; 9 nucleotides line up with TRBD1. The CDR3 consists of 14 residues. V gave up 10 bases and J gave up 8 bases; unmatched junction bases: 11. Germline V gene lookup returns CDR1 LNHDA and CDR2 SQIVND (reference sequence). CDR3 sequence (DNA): TGTGCCACCTCGGCGGACAGGGGAGTCGAAAAACTGTTTTTT. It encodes CATSADRGVEKLFF.